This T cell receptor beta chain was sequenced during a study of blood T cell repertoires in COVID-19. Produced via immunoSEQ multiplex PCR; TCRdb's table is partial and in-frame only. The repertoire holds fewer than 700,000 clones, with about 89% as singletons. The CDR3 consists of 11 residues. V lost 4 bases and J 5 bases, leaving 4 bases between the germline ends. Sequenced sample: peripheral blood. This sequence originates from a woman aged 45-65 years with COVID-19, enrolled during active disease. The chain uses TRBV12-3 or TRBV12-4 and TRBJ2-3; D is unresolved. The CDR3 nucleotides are TGTGCCAGCAGTTATCTAGATACGCAGTATTTT. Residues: CASSYLDTQYF.